The entry below gives a single T cell receptor (beta chain) sequence along with its context. Its antigen is not known. The sample comes from a study of T cell responses to AZD1222 COVID-19 vaccine. Regarding the study as a whole: There were vaccine-associated CD4 TCRs across spike, dominant at 160-218 and 743-854.

CDR3 length: 13 amino acids. CDR1 is SGHTA, CDR2 FQGNSA, per germline. Trimming took off 5 bases at V and 3 bases at J, with 10 bases between the two ends. The data were produced by immunoSEQ multiplex PCR, yet TCRdb's version contains in-frame clones alone and is incomplete. This sample has 84,000 or so clones, with approximately 88% found just once. The sequence was obtained from an adult in good health. Here the sequenced sample was peripheral blood, taken on day 0 of MenACWY control vaccination. The chain carries TRBV7-2 and TRBJ1-2; D unclear. The CDR3 here is CASSQDTYYGYTF. The CDR3 bases are TGTGCCAGCAGCCAAGACACTTACTATGGCTACACCTTC.